This TCR beta chain appears in the sequencing data of a study of blood T cell repertoires in COVID-19. About the research overall: Whether acute or convalescent, the COVID-19 samples came from the United States, Italy and Spain.

The table came from immunoSEQ multiplex PCR; TCRdb's copy has only in-frame clones and leaves some out. The sample contains about 70,000 clones, more than 80% of which appear only once. Material for sequencing was peripheral blood. The source of this sequence is a man over 45 with acute or convalescent COVID-19.

CDR3 coding DNA: TGTGCCAGCAGTTTTGGCGGGACAGGGGCCGGCTATGGCTACACCTTC. Its translation: CASSFGGTGAGYGYTF. This rearrangement joins TRBV28 to TRBJ1-2; TRBD1 matches 10 bases. V lost 3 bases, J lost 4 bases, and 8 bases stayed unmatched. This CDR3 comprises 16 residues. Germline V gives CDR1 MDHEN, CDR2 SYDVKM.